Following are 7 T cell receptor beta chains from one sample sequenced in a study of regulatory T cells in long-lasting Graves disease listed by TCRdb under 2021. The library was produced with multiplex PCR. Sequencing used an Illumina HiSeq 4000. TCR beta libraries were built with iRepertoire HTBI primers and Arm-PCR amplification of CDR3 regions. TCRdb took the public reads, trimmed them with fastp at Q25, ran MiXCR for clone calling and kept in-frame beta chains. Entries that share a CDR3 protein sequence are merged under the most common genes and DNA. Within this sample are 450,000 to 600,000 distinct CDR3 sequences, with 16% of them counted one time only. The top ten constitute over 9% of the sample. Per the publication, the time point label means: newly diagnosed GD, antithyroid drugs for less than 3 months. RNA was extracted from PBMCs in TRIzol for both TCR sequencing and RNA sequencing. These same records also appear under a second study, on T cells in Graves' hyperthyroidism and ophthalmopathy.

Sample: peripheral blood mononuclear cells (PBMCs), taken at new diagnosis, from a patient treated with antithyroid drugs. The receptor set was obtained from a man aged 35-49 years with Graves disease. Donor details come from another sample of the same person, matched by shared clones.

This clonotype was seen at least ten times. The chain recombines TRBV28 with TRBJ1-5, with 11 nucleotides matching TRBD1. Germline V gene lookup returns CDR1 MDHEN and CDR2 SYDVKM. J was trimmed by 6 bases and V by 3 bases; bases with no gene match: 1. The CDR3 spans 14 residues. CDR3 sequence reads: CASSLDRGPQPQHF. The CDR3 bases are TGTGCCAGCAGTTTGGACAGGGGGCCTCAGCCCCAGCATTTT.

This clonotype was counted at least ten times. The gene calls are TRBV3-1 and TRBJ2-3, with 10 bases fitting TRBD2. Germline V CDR1 and CDR2: LGHDT, YNNKEL (reference sequence). The ends lost 0 bases at V and 1 base at J; junction bases unmatched: 4. The CDR3 runs to 17 residues. Here the CDR3 DNA reads TGTGCCAGCAGCCAAGAAGTAGCGGGAGGACGCACAGATACGCAGTATTTT. Encoded protein: CASSQEVAGGRTDTQYF.

This clonotype appeared many times. V gene TRBV20-1 combines with J gene TRBJ2-5, with unresolved D. The CDR3 length is 14 residues. Trimming pared 0 bases from V and 4 bases from J, leaving 12 bases between. Germline V lookup: CDR1 DFQATT, CDR2 SNEGSKA (reference sequence). The CDR3 reads CSARDMAGGETQYF. CDR3 nucleotides: TGCAGTGCTAGAGATATGGCAGGTGGAGAGACCCAGTACTTC.

This clonotype was seen ten or more times. This rearrangement joins TRBV6-1 to TRBJ1-5; 7 bases fit TRBD1. CDR1 is MNHNS and CDR2 is SASEGT in the germline V gene. V dropped 7 bases and J dropped 7; count of bases not matched to a gene: 7. The CDR3 spans 13 residues. The CDR3: CASKEGARQPQHF. The DNA of the CDR3 is TGTGCCAGCAAGGAGGGGGCGAGGCAGCCCCAGCATTTT.

In this sample, this clonotype turned up many times. The chain is built from TRBV5-1 and TRBJ1-1; possible D gene TRBD1, 6 bases. The V gene's germline CDR1 is SGHRS and CDR2 YFSETQ. The CDR3 runs 13 residues. V was shortened by 4 bases and J by 4 bases, with 11 bases between the two germline ends. CDR3 nucleotide sequence: TGCGCCAGCAGCAGAGGGGGAATCACTGAAGCTTTCTTT. It translates to CASSRGGITEAFF.

Many counts were recorded for this clonotype. This chain uses TRBV7-3 with TRBJ2-2, with 11 bases fitting TRBD1. The V and J ends lost 5 bases and 7 bases, in that order; junction bases with no gene match: 9. The CDR3 covers 16 residues. CDR1 and CDR2 (germline): SGHTA, FQGTGA. DNA for the CDR3: TGTGCCAGCAGCCCCGGGGACAGGGGGTCTATCGGGGAGCTGTTTTTT. Translation: CASSPGDRGSIGELFF.

This clonotype was counted ten times or more. The J gene is TRBJ1-5, the V gene TRBV6-1; D is unresolved. Germline V lookup: CDR1 MNHNS, CDR2 SASEGT. The CDR3 runs to 13 residues. Trimming left V 6 bases short and J 7 bases short, with 13 bases between. The CDR3: CASSERVAQPQHF. CDR3 bases: TGTGCCAGCAGCGAAAGGGTGGCACAGCCCCAGCATTTT.